Below are 10 T cell receptor beta chains sequenced from a single sample in a study of shared clonotypes between healthy human individuals. Method: immunoSEQ multiplex PCR; TCRdb's copy keeps in-frame clones and lacks some. The sample lists about 490,000 clones, roughly 80% seen once, with 10% to 15% in the top ten. The source material was PBMCs. The receptors here all came from a woman aged 40-49 years in good health. Some clones in this sample may be carry-over from other donors' samples.

This clone was observed a single time. The rearrangement joins TRBV7-9 to TRBJ1-3; the D gene is possibly TRBD1 (5 bases). The CDR3 has 15 amino acids. Germline V gene data show CDR1 as SEHNR and CDR2 as FQNEAQ (reference sequence). The V end lost 4 bases, the J end lost 4 bases, and 14 bases lay between the germline ends. CDR3 in DNA: TGTGCCAGCAGCTCGGCGGGGGTAGCAGGAAACACCATATATTTT. This translates into CASSSAGVAGNTIYF.

This clone was observed a single time. The V gene is TRBV11-3, the J gene TRBJ2-1; D is unclear. The germline gives CDR1 SGHNT, CDR2 YENEEA. The CDR3 is made up of 13 amino acids. Trimming cost V 5 bases and J 5 bases, with 10 bases left between them. In DNA form, the CDR3 reads TGTGCCAGCAGCCGCCAGCCACACAATGAGCAGTTCTTC. Translating gives CASSRQPHNEQFF.

There are a few counts of this clone. The chain recombines TRBV7-9 with TRBJ1-4; D possibly corresponds to TRBD1 (5 bases). This CDR3 spans 14 amino acids. Germline V gene lookup returns CDR1 SEHNR and CDR2 FQNEAQ (reference sequence). V lost 1 base and J 4 bases, leaving 7 bases between the germline ends. CDR3 in amino acids: CASSLGRGNEKLFF. The CDR3 DNA is TGTGCCAGCAGCTTAGGGAGGGGTAATGAAAAACTGTTTTTT. Complete variable domain (other parts from reference TRBV7-9 and TRBJ1-4): DTGVSQNPRHKITKRGQNVTFRCDPISEHNRLYWYRQTLGQGPEFLTYFQNEAQLEKSRLLSDRFSAERPKGSFSTLEIQRTEQGDSAMYLCASSLGRGNEKLFFGSGTQLSVL.

J is TRBJ2-3 and V is TRBV27, with 8 bases lining up with TRBD2. The CDR3 sequence is 15 residues long. J gave up 0 bases and V 5 bases, and 4 bases lay outside the gene matches. Looked up from germline, CDR1 is MNHEY and CDR2 is SMNVEV (reference sequence). CDR3 protein: CASSPGLVSTDTQYF. CDR3 sequence (DNA): TGTGCCAGCAGTCCGGGACTAGTTAGCACAGATACGCAGTATTTT.

The chain has TRBV2 and TRBJ2-1; 8 nucleotides agree with TRBD2. Trimming took 7 bases from V and 1 from J; bases not matched to a gene: 9. CDR3 size: 16 residues. Per the germline V gene, CDR1 is SNHLY and CDR2 is FYNNEI. CDR3 loop: CASTTGRLASYNEQFF. The CDR3 region has the DNA TGTGCCAGCACCACGGGGCGACTAGCGTCCTACAATGAGCAGTTCTTC.

This chain connects TRBV7-6 to TRBJ2-1, with TRBD1 matching 8 bases. This CDR3 has 16 residues. J lost 3 bases, V lost 1 base, and 5 bases had no gene match. Germline-derived CDR1 and CDR2 are SGHVS and FNYEAQ. The CDR3 protein is CASSLDAGGFYNEQFF. Here the CDR3 DNA reads TGTGCCAGCAGCTTAGATGCAGGGGGCTTCTACAATGAGCAGTTCTTC.

The chain is built from TRBV6-6 and TRBJ2-1; D is unclear. V was shortened by 3 bases and J by 9 bases, with 6 bases between the two germline ends. This CDR3 contains 11 residues. Germline V gene sequence: CDR1 MNHNY, CDR2 SVGAGI (reference sequence). The CDR3 protein is CASSYTGEQFF. The CDR3 DNA reads as TGTGCCAGCAGTTATACTGGTGAGCAGTTCTTC.

This clone was seen only a few times. This chain connects TRBV7-2 to TRBJ1-1; a weak D match, TRBD1 (6 bases). The CDR3 loop spans 16 amino acids. The V end was cut by 5 bases, the J end by 1 base, with 17 bases between. The germline CDR1 and CDR2 sequences are SGHTA and FQGNSA. CDR3 sequence: CASSPYRESPNTEAFF. Written as DNA, the CDR3 is TGTGCCAGCAGCCCCTACAGGGAGTCCCCGAACACTGAAGCTTTCTTT.

This sequence joins TRBV5-6 and TRBJ1-4; D gene unclear. CDR3 length: 15 residues. V dropped 0 bases and J dropped 7 bases, with 13 bases sitting between them. The germline V gene encodes CDR1 SGHDT and CDR2 YYEEEE. The CDR3 sequence: CASSLDARKGEKLFF. The CDR3 nucleotides are TGTGCCAGCAGCTTGGATGCGCGGAAGGGTGAAAAACTGTTTTTT.

This chain connects TRBV19 to TRBJ2-3, with unresolved D. The CDR3 extends over 11 amino acids. CDR1 is LNHDA, CDR2 SQIVND, per germline (reference sequence). The ends were cut back, 3 bases at V and 6 bases at J, with 4 bases in the middle. The DNA of the CDR3 is TGTGCCAGTAGTATGTGGGATACGCAGTATTTT. Protein sequence: CASSMWDTQYF.